One sample yielded the 5 T cell receptor beta chains listed below, sequenced in a study of blood T cell repertoires in COVID-19. TCRdb's table, derived via immunoSEQ multiplex PCR, lists solely in-frame clones and lacks some. The sample holds 150,000 or so clones, around 82% seen once. Sequences were obtained from peripheral blood. The origin of the receptors is a man aged 55-75 years with active or convalescent COVID-19.

About this clone: The same CDR3 can be traced to other DNA sequences in this sample. The chain couples TRBV27 to TRBJ1-4; possibly TRBD1 for D (5 bases). Germline CDR1 and CDR2: MNHEY and SMNVEV (reference sequence). The V end lost 9 bases, the J end lost 5 bases, and 10 bases lay between the germline ends. The CDR3 length is 12 residues. CDR3 protein: CASKRGNEKLFF. Written as DNA, the CDR3 is TGTGCCAGTAAGCGGGGGAATGAAAAACTGTTTTTT.

The chain combines TRBV7-2 with TRBJ2-7; D is possibly TRBD2 (5 bases). The germline gives CDR1 SGHTA, CDR2 FQGNSA. The CDR3 is made up of 14 amino acids. Trimming left V 5 bases short and J 6 bases short, with 17 bases between. The CDR3 reads CASSPDGGVFEQYF. In nucleotides, the CDR3 is TGTGCCAGCAGCCCCGACGGAGGAGTGTTCGAGCAGTACTTC.

V usage is TRBV6-4 and J usage is TRBJ2-2; TRBD2 is a possible D gene (5 bases). V dropped 2 bases and J dropped 7 bases, with 11 bases sitting between them. The V gene's germline CDR1 is MRHNA and CDR2 SNTAGT. The CDR3 runs to 14 residues. DNA of the CDR3: TGTGCCAGCAGTGACCTGCTAGGACTCGGGGAGCTGTTTTTT. It is translated as CASSDLLGLGELFF.

The V call is TRBV9, the J call TRBJ1-1; 10 nucleotides agree with TRBD1. From germline, CDR1 is SGDLS and CDR2 YYNGEE. The CDR3 runs to 16 residues. The ends lost 4 bases at V and 1 base at J; junction bases unmatched: 7. Here the CDR3 reads CASSRDRGRANTEAFF. CDR3 bases: TGTGCCAGCAGCCGGGACAGGGGTCGTGCGAACACTGAAGCTTTCTTT.

V is TRBV2 and J is TRBJ2-5; no definite D call. Germline CDR1 SNHLY, CDR2 FYNNEI. The ends were cut back, 7 bases at V and 6 bases at J, with 15 bases in the middle. The CDR3 consists of 13 residues. The CDR3 here is CASKIGQRQTQYF. Written as DNA, the CDR3 is TGTGCCAGCAAAATTGGGCAGAGACAGACCCAGTACTTC.